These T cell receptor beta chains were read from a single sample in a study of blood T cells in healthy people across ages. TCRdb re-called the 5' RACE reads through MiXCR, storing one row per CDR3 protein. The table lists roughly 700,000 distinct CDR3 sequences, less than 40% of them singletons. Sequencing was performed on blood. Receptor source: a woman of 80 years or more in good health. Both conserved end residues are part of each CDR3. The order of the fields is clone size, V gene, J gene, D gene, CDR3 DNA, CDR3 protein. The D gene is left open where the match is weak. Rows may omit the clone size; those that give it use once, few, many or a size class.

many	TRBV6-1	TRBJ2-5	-	TGTGCCAGCAGCAGGACTGCTTTTGGGGAGCAGTACTTC	CASSRTAFGEQYF
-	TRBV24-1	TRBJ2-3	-	TGTGCCACCAGTGTAACCCGGGGTACGCAGTATTTT	CATSVTRGTQYF
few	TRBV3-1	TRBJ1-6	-	TGTGCCAGCAGCCAAGGCGGGAATTCACCCCTCCACTTT	CASSQGGNSPLHF
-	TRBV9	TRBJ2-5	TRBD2	TGTGCCAGCAGTGGGACTACTCAAGAGACCCAGTACTTC	CASSGTTQETQYF
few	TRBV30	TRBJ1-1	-	TGTGCCTGGAGGACGACGATCGAGAACACTGAAGCTTTCTTT	CAWRTTIENTEAFF
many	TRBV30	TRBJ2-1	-	TGTGCCTGGAGTGTGAGCAGCTCCTACAATGAGCAGTTCTTC	CAWSVSSSYNEQFF
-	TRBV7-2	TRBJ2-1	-	TGTGCCAGCAGCCCTAGCCGGGCAAGCAATGAGCGGTTCTTC	CASSPSRASNERFF
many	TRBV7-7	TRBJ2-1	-	TGTGCTAGCAGCCCTAGCGCTCGATCCTACAATGAGCAGTTCTTC	CASSPSARSYNEQFF
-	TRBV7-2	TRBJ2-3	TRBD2	TGTGCCAGCAGCCCAGCGGGAAGGGTTGGCACAGATACGCAGTATTTT	CASSPAGRVGTDTQYF
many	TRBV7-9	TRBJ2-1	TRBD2	TGTGCCAGCAGCTTAGGGGGACTAGCGGGGGGCGAGCAGTTCTTC	CASSLGGLAGGEQFF
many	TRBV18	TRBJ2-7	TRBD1	TGTGCCAGCTCACGGCCGGGACAGAGCTCCTACGAGCAGTACTTC	CASSRPGQSSYEQYF
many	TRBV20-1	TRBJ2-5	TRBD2	TGCAGTGCTGGCTACCCCGCAGCGGGGCGGTTGGAGACCCAGTACTTC	CSAGYPAAGRLETQYF
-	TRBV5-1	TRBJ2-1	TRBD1	TGCGCCAGCATGCGCACAGGGGGATCAACCTACAATGAGCAGTTCTTC	CASMRTGGSTYNEQFF
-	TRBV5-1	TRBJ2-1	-	TGCGCCAGCAGCTTGGCACTAGTGTCCTACAATGAGCAGTTCTTC	CASSLALVSYNEQFF
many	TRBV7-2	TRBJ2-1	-	TGTGCCAGCAGCTTAGTCGACGACAGGTACAATGAGCAGTTCTTC	CASSLVDDRYNEQFF
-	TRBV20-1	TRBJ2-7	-	TGCAGTGCCGCCCGTGGTGGGTCCTTCGAGCAGTACTTC	CSAARGGSFEQYF
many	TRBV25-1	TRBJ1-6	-	TGTGCCAGCAGTGACCCCGGTCTGTCACCCCTCCACTTT	CASSDPGLSPLHF
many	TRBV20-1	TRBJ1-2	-	TGCAGTGCTAGTTCCGTCCAGTCTATGAGCTACACCTTC	CSASSVQSMSYTF
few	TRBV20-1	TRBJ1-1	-	TGCAGTGCTAGAACTTCCCCGGGTCCCACTGAAGCTTTCTTT	CSARTSPGPTEAFF
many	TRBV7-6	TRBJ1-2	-	TGTGCCAGCAGCTTAGGGACGGATGTTAACTATGGCTACACCTTC	CASSLGTDVNYGYTF
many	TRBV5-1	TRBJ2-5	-	TGCGCCAGCAGCTATGTGCAAGAGACCCAGTACTTC	CASSYVQETQYF
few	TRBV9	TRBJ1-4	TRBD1	TGTGCCAGCAGCGTACAGGGGGCTAATGAAAAACTGTTTTTT	CASSVQGANEKLFF